This T cell receptor (beta chain) was captured by sequencing in a study of post-analysis software for immune sequencing data. The library was made from cDNA and included unique molecular identifiers. Some 500,000 cDNA molecules were recovered from an input of about 0.9 to 10 million T cells. TCRdb passed the PCR reads through MiXCR, listing each CDR3 protein once. This table holds a few hundred thousand distinct CDR3 sequences, roughly 38% found once. The receptor comes from a girl under 10 years old with multiple sclerosis. Sequencing input: blood.

The CDR3: CASSHKEGAGALAKNIQYF. The CDR3 bases are TGTGCCAGCAGCCACAAAGAGGGAGCGGGAGCCTTAGCCAAAAACATTCAGTACTTC. V usage is TRBV6-2 or TRBV6-3 and J usage is TRBJ2-4; 8 nucleotides line up with TRBD2. CDR3 length equals 19 residues. CDR1 MNHEY and CDR2 SVGEGT come from the germline V gene. Losses at the gene ends were 6 bases for V and 0 bases for J; bases not matched to a gene: 16.